The rows below give T cell receptor beta chains drawn from one sample of a study of blood T cell repertoires in COVID-19. Sequencing used immunoSEQ multiplex PCR; TCRdb keeps in-frame clones, though not all of them. The table has 200,000 or so clones, around three quarters seen once. Sequencing was carried out using peripheral blood. Receptors originate from an older woman with acute or convalescent COVID-19. Each CDR3 is given with its conserved first and last residue. Fields, in order: D gene, clone size, V gene, J gene, CDR3 protein, CDR3 DNA. The D gene is left open where the match is weak. For some rows the clone size is stated as once, few or many, or as a class when expanded; others skip it.

D: TRBD1; size: NA; V: TRBV7-8; J: TRBJ2-7; CDR3: CASSLGQGVLYEQYF; DNA: TGTGCCAGCAGCCTGGGACAGGGGGTACTGTACGAGCAGTACTTC
D: TRBD2; size: once; V: TRBV3-1/TRBV3-2; J: TRBJ2-3; CDR3: CASSQGGGGADTQYF; DNA: TGTGCCAGCAGCCAAGGGGGGGGTGGCGCAGATACGCAGTATTTT
D: TRBD2; size: NA; V: TRBV18; J: TRBJ2-7; CDR3: CASSPALAEKYEQYF; DNA: TGTGCCAGCTCACCGGCACTAGCGGAAAAGTACGAGCAGTACTTC
D: TRBD2; size: NA; V: TRBV27; J: TRBJ2-1; CDR3: CASRSGGAPYNEQFF; DNA: TGTGCCAGCAGGAGCGGGGGGGCCCCCTACAATGAGCAGTTCTTC
D: TRBD2; size: NA; V: TRBV5-6; J: TRBJ2-1; CDR3: CASSGGLAGAWGNEQFF; DNA: TGTGCCAGCAGCGGCGGACTAGCGGGAGCGTGGGGGAATGAGCAGTTCTTC
D: TRBD2; size: NA; V: TRBV2; J: TRBJ2-3; CDR3: CASSDGGRWLDTQYF; DNA: TGTGCCAGCAGTGACGGGGGGAGATGGCTAGATACGCAGTATTTT
D: TRBD1; size: NA; V: TRBV5-4; J: TRBJ2-3; CDR3: CASRRQGADADTQYF; DNA: TGTGCCAGCAGACGACAGGGGGCTGACGCAGATACGCAGTATTTT
D: TRBD2; size: few; V: TRBV10-3; J: TRBJ2-1; CDR3: CAISLAGESMKGQFF; DNA: TGTGCCATCAGTTTAGCGGGAGAGTCAATGAAGGGGCAGTTCTTC
D: NA; size: NA; V: TRBV3-1/TRBV3-2; J: TRBJ2-7; CDR3: CASSTMAGEQYF; DNA: TGTGCCAGCAGCACAATGGCTGGCGAGCAGTACTTC
D: NA; size: NA; V: TRBV7-8; J: TRBJ2-1; CDR3: CASSPRQGLGNEQFF; DNA: TGTGCCAGCAGCCCTAGACAGGGACTTGGGAATGAGCAGTTCTTC
D: TRBD1; size: NA; V: TRBV7-9; J: TRBJ2-3; CDR3: CASSTGQGSTDTQYF; DNA: TGTGCCAGCAGCACGGGACAGGGGAGCACAGATACGCAGTATTTT
D: NA; size: NA; V: TRBV5-1; J: TRBJ1-1; CDR3: CASSLDGRGNTEAFF; DNA: TGCGCCAGCAGCTTGGACGGCAGGGGGAACACTGAAGCTTTCTTT
D: TRBD1; size: few; V: TRBV5-4; J: TRBJ2-7; CDR3: CASSFDRGSYEQYF; DNA: TGTGCCAGCAGCTTTGACAGGGGGTCCTACGAGCAGTACTTC
D: TRBD2; size: NA; V: TRBV18; J: TRBJ2-7; CDR3: CASSPIPSGSYEQYF; DNA: TGTGCCAGCTCACCAATTCCTAGCGGCTCGTACGAGCAGTACTTC
D: TRBD1; size: NA; V: TRBV3-1/TRBV3-2; J: TRBJ1-1; CDR3: CASSSALTGGHTEAFF; DNA: TGTGCCAGCAGCTCAGCCCTAACAGGGGGCCACACTGAAGCTTTCTTT
D: NA; size: NA; V: TRBV23-1; J: TRBJ1-6; CDR3: CASSQSWGHLNSPLHF; DNA: TGCGCCAGCAGTCAATCGTGGGGACATCTTAATTCACCCCTCCACTTT
D: TRBD2; size: once; V: TRBV28; J: TRBJ2-7; CDR3: CASSGTSSPYEQYF; DNA: TGTGCCAGCAGTGGGACTAGCTCCCCCTACGAGCAGTACTTC
D: TRBD1; size: few; V: TRBV9; J: TRBJ1-4; CDR3: CASSRSQGGSTNEKLFF; DNA: TGTGCCAGCAGCAGATCACAGGGGGGGTCGACTAATGAAAAACTGTTTTTT
D: TRBD2; size: NA; V: TRBV5-1; J: TRBJ2-2; CDR3: CASSPRTSGMFGDTGELFF; DNA: TGCGCCAGCAGCCCCCGGACTAGCGGGATGTTTGGAGACACCGGGGAGCTGTTTTTT
D: NA; size: NA; V: TRBV9; J: TRBJ1-5; CDR3: CASSKGGGSGSNQPQHF; DNA: TGTGCCAGCAGCAAAGGAGGAGGGTCAGGTAGCAATCAGCCCCAGCATTTT
D: TRBD2; size: NA; V: TRBV28; J: TRBJ2-7; CDR3: CASSLSGTIEEQYF; DNA: TGTGCCAGCAGCCTCAGCGGGACTATTGAAGAGCAGTACTTC
D: NA; size: NA; V: TRBV2; J: TRBJ2-3; CDR3: CASSEGQTTDTQYF; DNA: TGTGCCAGCAGTGAAGGACAGACCACAGATACGCAGTATTTT
D: TRBD1; size: few; V: TRBV7-9; J: TRBJ2-7; CDR3: CASSATGTAAYEQYF; DNA: TGTGCCAGCAGCGCTACCGGGACAGCGGCTTACGAGCAGTACTTC
D: NA; size: NA; V: TRBV6-6; J: TRBJ1-2; CDR3: CASGADYGYTF; DNA: TGTGCCAGTGGGGCAGACTATGGCTACACCTTC
D: TRBD2; size: NA; V: TRBV7-7; J: TRBJ2-2; CDR3: CASSLGGRNTGELFF; DNA: TGTGCCAGCAGCTTAGGCGGGAGGAACACCGGGGAGCTGTTTTTT
D: NA; size: NA; V: TRBV4-1; J: TRBJ1-1; CDR3: CASSRGTVNTEAFF; DNA: TGCGCCAGCAGCCGAGGGACTGTGAACACTGAAGCTTTCTTT
D: NA; size: NA; V: TRBV7-8; J: TRBJ1-1; CDR3: CASSLRRNTEAFF; DNA: TGTGCCAGCAGCTTAAGGAGGAACACTGAAGCTTTCTTT
D: TRBD2; size: once; V: TRBV19; J: TRBJ2-1; CDR3: CASLSGRAKNEQFF; DNA: TGTGCCAGTCTTAGCGGGAGGGCCAAGAATGAGCAGTTCTTC
D: NA; size: NA; V: TRBV19; J: TRBJ1-3; CDR3: CASSVNRDIGNTIYF; DNA: TGTGCCAGTAGTGTAAACCGGGACATCGGAAACACCATATATTTT
D: NA; size: NA; V: TRBV15; J: TRBJ1-5; CDR3: CATSDPQGGQPQHF; DNA: TGTGCCACCAGCGATCCTCAGGGTGGCCAGCCCCAGCATTTT
D: NA; size: NA; V: TRBV30; J: TRBJ1-4; CDR3: CAWSSRATNEKLFF; DNA: TGTGCCTGGAGTAGTCGAGCAACTAATGAAAAACTGTTTTTT
D: NA; size: NA; V: TRBV5-5; J: TRBJ1-1; CDR3: CASSFTRNTEAFF; DNA: TGTGCCAGCAGCTTCACCAGGAACACTGAAGCTTTCTTT
D: NA; size: NA; V: TRBV28; J: TRBJ2-3; CDR3: CASSVHNTDTQYF; DNA: TGTGCCAGCAGTGTCCACAACACAGATACGCAGTATTTT
D: TRBD2; size: NA; V: TRBV28; J: TRBJ2-1; CDR3: CASSPGRLAGPSYNEQFF; DNA: TGTGCCAGCAGTCCGGGGAGACTAGCGGGGCCTTCCTACAATGAGCAGTTCTTC
D: TRBD2; size: NA; V: TRBV28; J: TRBJ2-7; CDR3: CASPPPLAGGPYEQYF; DNA: TGTGCCAGCCCACCTCCCTTAGCGGGAGGGCCGTACGAGCAGTACTTC
D: NA; size: NA; V: TRBV5-6; J: TRBJ2-7; CDR3: CASSFGHTYEQYF; DNA: TGTGCCAGCAGCTTTGGGCACACCTACGAGCAGTACTTC
D: TRBD2; size: NA; V: TRBV19; J: TRBJ2-2; CDR3: CASTFLAGAGELFF; DNA: TGTGCCAGTACTTTTTTAGCGGGGGCCGGGGAGCTGTTTTTT
D: TRBD1; size: NA; V: TRBV28; J: TRBJ2-7; CDR3: CASSHGDSIYEQYF; DNA: TGTGCCAGCAGCCATGGGGACAGCATTTACGAGCAGTACTTC
D: NA; size: NA; V: TRBV2; J: TRBJ1-5; CDR3: CASSDEGNSNQPQHF; DNA: TGTGCCAGCAGTGATGAGGGAAATAGCAATCAGCCCCAGCATTTT
D: TRBD1; size: NA; V: TRBV15; J: TRBJ1-3; CDR3: CATSSQQGVSGNTIYF; DNA: TGTGCCACCAGCAGCCAACAGGGGGTTTCCGGAAACACCATATATTTT
D: TRBD2; size: many; V: TRBV5-4; J: TRBJ2-7; CDR3: CASSLLSGREGSYEQYF; DNA: TGTGCCAGCAGCTTGCTTAGCGGGAGGGAGGGGTCCTACGAGCAGTACTTC
D: TRBD2; size: NA; V: TRBV6-4; J: TRBJ2-1; CDR3: CASSQGLAGGQEQFF; DNA: TGTGCCAGCAGCCAAGGACTAGCGGGAGGCCAAGAGCAGTTCTTC
D: NA; size: NA; V: TRBV29-1; J: TRBJ1-1; CDR3: CAGQMNTEAFF; DNA: TGCGCTGGGCAGATGAACACTGAAGCTTTCTTT
D: NA; size: NA; V: TRBV5-4; J: TRBJ2-1; CDR3: CASRKSVSYNEQFF; DNA: TGTGCCAGCAGGAAGAGCGTCTCCTACAATGAGCAGTTCTTC